Listed below are T cell receptor beta chains from one sample, sequenced in a study of blood T cell repertoires in COVID-19. Sequencing used immunoSEQ multiplex PCR; TCRdb keeps in-frame clones, though not all of them. The sample holds approximately 150,000 clones; approximately 87% are singletons and the top ten take 30% to 45%. Sequencing input: peripheral blood. The receptor source for this set is a man aged 50 to 59 who had recovered from COVID-19. Each CDR3 is given with its conserved first and last residue. The order of the fields is D gene, J gene, clone size, V gene, CDR3 protein, CDR3 DNA. A D gene is named only where the DNA matches it firmly. Clone sizes are given selectively: once, few, many, or a class where the clone is expanded.

TRBD1,TRBJ2-2,.,TRBV4-3,CASSRTRTGVNTGELFF,TGCGCCAGCAGCCGTACTAGGACAGGGGTTAACACCGGGGAGCTGTTTTTT
TRBD1,TRBJ1-4,.,TRBV27,CASSPSGTGGTEKLFF,TGTGCCAGCAGTCCCTCCGGGACAGGGGGCACTGAAAAACTGTTTTTT
TRBD1,TRBJ2-5,.,TRBV3-1/TRBV3-2,CASSQPSDRAETQYF,TGTGCCAGCAGCCAACCTTCTGACAGGGCAGAGACCCAGTACTTC
TRBD1,TRBJ2-1,.,TRBV6-1,CASSAREGQGGDEQFF,TGTGCCAGCAGTGCAAGAGAAGGACAGGGTGGTGATGAGCAGTTCTTC
.,TRBJ1-1,.,TRBV3-1/TRBV3-2,CASSQPTGMNTEAFF,TGTGCCAGCAGCCAACCCACAGGCATGAACACTGAAGCTTTCTTT
.,TRBJ1-1,.,TRBV29-1,CSGDRESRSAFF,TGCAGCGGAGACCGGGAGTCCCGGTCGGCTTTCTTT
TRBD2,TRBJ2-5,.,TRBV28,CASSPLGGGRLETQYF,TGTGCCAGCAGTCCCCTTGGCGGGGGGCGCTTGGAGACCCAGTACTTC
TRBD1,TRBJ1-2,.,TRBV4-3,CASSHEGTGVNGYTF,TGCGCCAGCAGCCACGAGGGGACAGGGGTCAATGGCTACACCTTC
.,TRBJ1-6,once,TRBV6-2/TRBV6-3,CASSSHQGPLHF,TGTGCCAGCAGTTCCCACCAGGGACCCCTCCACTTT
TRBD1,TRBJ2-1,.,TRBV29-1,CSVEAMTGYNEQFF,TGCAGCGTTGAAGCGATGACAGGGTACAATGAGCAGTTCTTC
.,TRBJ2-2,.,TRBV10-2,CASERGNYGELFF,TGCGCCAGCGAGAGGGGGAACTACGGGGAGCTGTTTTTT
TRBD1,TRBJ2-1,.,TRBV9,CASSSVGQGWYNEQFF,TGTGCCAGCAGCTCCGTTGGACAGGGTTGGTACAATGAGCAGTTCTTC
.,TRBJ2-1,.,TRBV7-9,CASSLALGESSYNEQFF,TGTGCCAGCAGCTTAGCGCTTGGGGAGAGCTCCTACAATGAGCAGTTCTTC
.,TRBJ1-2,.,TRBV11-2,CASSLAQWGELYGYTF,TGTGCCAGCAGCTTAGCCCAGTGGGGAGAGCTATATGGCTACACCTTC
TRBD2,TRBJ2-3,.,TRBV5-6,CASRNWGGLFTDTQYF,TGTGCCAGCAGAAATTGGGGGGGACTATTCACAGATACGCAGTATTTT
.,TRBJ1-1,.,TRBV6-2/TRBV6-3,CASSYVGDEAFF,TGTGCCAGCAGTTACGTAGGAGATGAAGCTTTCTTT
.,TRBJ2-7,.,TRBV12-2,CASRLAPDRAVTLWGQGYEQYF,TGTGCAAGTCGCTTAGCCCCGGACAGGGCTGTAACATTGTGGGGACAGGGCTACGAGCAGTACTTC
TRBD1,TRBJ1-2,.,TRBV6-5,CASTLLDRGGYTF,TGTGCCAGCACTTTATTGGACAGGGGTGGCTACACCTTC
.,TRBJ1-2,.,TRBV5-1,CASSLEGHDAWGYTF,TGCGCCAGCAGCTTAGAGGGACATGACGCGTGGGGCTACACCTTC
.,TRBJ1-2,.,TRBV30,CAWSEQEGLGYTF,TGTGCCTGGAGTGAGCAGGAGGGACTTGGCTACACCTTC
TRBD1,TRBJ2-3,.,TRBV10-1,CASSDPLDRLPDTQYF,TGCGCCAGCAGTGACCCACTGGACAGGTTACCAGATACGCAGTATTTT
TRBD2,TRBJ2-3,.,TRBV19,CATYQPGLGSTDTQYF,TGTGCCACCTATCAACCGGGACTAGGGTCCACAGATACGCAGTATTTT
TRBD1,TRBJ1-5,.,TRBV2,CASSAVTGGNQPQHF,TGTGCCAGCAGTGCCGTGACAGGGGGCAATCAGCCCCAGCATTTT
TRBD2,TRBJ2-1,once,TRBV7-2,CASSLTFSGGSPEQFF,TGTGCCAGCAGCCTCACTTTTAGCGGGGGGTCTCCTGAGCAGTTCTTC
.,TRBJ1-1,once,TRBV21-1,CASSRQSEGHTEAFF,TGTGCCAGCAGCCGCCAATCGGAGGGACACACTGAAGCTTTCTTT
.,TRBJ2-7,few,TRBV3-1/TRBV3-2,CASSQETGYEQYF,TGTGCCAGCAGCCAAGAGACGGGTTACGAGCAGTACTTC
TRBD2,TRBJ2-1,many,TRBV5-1,CASSTGLAGLDNEQFF,TGCGCCAGCAGCACAGGACTAGCGGGGCTAGACAATGAGCAGTTCTTC
TRBD1,TRBJ1-1,.,TRBV4-3,CASSQEGGTGAISTEAFF,TGCGCCAGCAGCCAAGAGGGGGGGACAGGCGCTATTTCCACTGAAGCTTTCTTT
TRBD1,TRBJ2-7,.,TRBV11-3,CASSSRDSPYEQYF,TGTGCCAGCAGCTCCCGGGACAGTCCCTACGAGCAGTACTTC
.,TRBJ1-6,.,TRBV7-2,CASSLGGRRNSPLHF,TGTGCCAGCAGCTTAGGGGGGCGACGGAATTCACCCCTCCACTTT
.,TRBJ2-3,.,TRBV10-3,CAISPSSTDTQYF,TGTGCCATCAGTCCGTCTAGCACAGATACGCAGTATTTT
.,TRBJ2-3,.,TRBV19,CASSMGAGWDDTQYF,TGTGCCAGTAGTATGGGCGCAGGGTGGGATGATACGCAGTATTTT
.,TRBJ2-3,.,TRBV5-1,CASSKLGRGTDTQYF,TGCGCCAGCAGCAAACTAGGAAGGGGCACAGATACGCAGTATTTT
.,TRBJ1-2,.,TRBV5-1,CASSLAQDYYTF,TGCGCCAGCAGCTTGGCCCAGGATTACTACACCTTC
TRBD1,TRBJ2-7,.,TRBV28,CASREGQGPSYEQYF,TGTGCCAGCAGAGAAGGACAGGGGCCCTCCTACGAGCAGTACTTC
TRBD1,TRBJ1-4,.,TRBV29-1,CSVLTGGSGKLFF,TGCAGCGTTTTAACAGGGGGGTCAGGAAAACTGTTTTTT
TRBD1,TRBJ1-4,.,TRBV18,CASSPETGGLANEKLFF,TGTGCCAGCTCACCGGAGACAGGGGGCCTAGCTAATGAAAAACTGTTTTTT
TRBD1,TRBJ2-1,.,TRBV2,CASRRDRGGNEQFF,TGTGCCAGCAGGAGGGACAGGGGGGGTAATGAGCAGTTCTTC
.,TRBJ2-5,.,TRBV5-1,CASSRTQETQYF,TGCGCCAGCAGCCGGACTCAAGAGACCCAGTACTTC
TRBD2,TRBJ2-2,.,TRBV23-1,CASSHREVLRDGRTGELFF,TGCGCCAGCAGTCACCGGGAGGTCTTGCGGGACGGGAGAACCGGGGAGCTGTTTTTT
TRBD1,TRBJ2-7,.,TRBV5-5,CASSSRGDRALYEQYF,TGTGCCAGCAGCTCCCGAGGGGACAGGGCCCTCTACGAGCAGTACTTC
TRBD2,TRBJ2-4,.,TRBV7-9,CASSPFLASGEEDVNIQYF,TGTGCCAGCAGCCCGTTTCTGGCTAGCGGGGAAGAAGACGTGAACATTCAGTACTTC
.,TRBJ2-5,.,TRBV10-3,CAISGGLEETQYF,TGTGCCATCAGTGGAGGACTCGAAGAGACCCAGTACTTC
TRBD1,TRBJ1-3,.,TRBV6-5,CASSLTGGTRGTIYF,TGTGCCAGCAGTTTGACAGGGGGCACCAGGGGGACCATATATTTT
.,TRBJ1-1,.,TRBV30,CAWSLAGLGTEAFF,TGTGCCTGGTCGTTGGCAGGGCTAGGCACTGAAGCTTTCTTT
TRBD1,TRBJ1-2,.,TRBV30,CAWDRGLGTSIGHGYTF,TGTGCCTGGGACAGGGGACTCGGGACTAGCATAGGGCATGGCTACACCTTC
TRBD2,TRBJ2-7,.,TRBV7-6,CASSHTSGGYHEQYF,TGTGCCAGCAGCCACACTAGCGGGGGGTACCACGAGCAGTACTTC
TRBD1,TRBJ2-1,.,TRBV18,CASCRDRDPYNEQFF,TGTGCCAGCTGCCGGGACAGGGATCCCTACAATGAGCAGTTCTTC
TRBD2,TRBJ2-5,.,TRBV9,CASSVGIGTSGGTETQYF,TGTGCCAGCAGCGTAGGCATAGGAACTAGCGGGGGGACAGAGACCCAGTACTTC
.,TRBJ2-3,.,TRBV2,CASREFTDTQYF,TGTGCCAGCAGAGAGTTCACAGATACGCAGTATTTT
TRBD2,TRBJ2-2,.,TRBV7-9,CASSAPGGGDANTGELFF,TGTGCCAGCAGCGCCCCGGGTGGGGGGGACGCGAACACCGGGGAGCTGTTTTTT
TRBD2,TRBJ2-3,.,TRBV7-9,CASSSHERGGRKTTDTQYF,TGTGCCAGCAGCTCCCATGAACGGGGGGGCAGAAAAACCACAGATACGCAGTATTTT
.,TRBJ2-3,once,TRBV6-2/TRBV6-3,CASSSNTDTQYF,TGTGCCAGCAGTTCTAACACAGATACGCAGTATTTT
.,TRBJ1-4,once,TRBV2,CASRYSPDEKLFF,TGTGCCAGCAGATATTCGCCAGATGAAAAACTGTTTTTT
.,TRBJ2-3,.,TRBV13,CASSFYRERSTDTQYF,TGTGCCAGCAGCTTCTATAGAGAACGGAGCACAGATACGCAGTATTTT
.,TRBJ1-6,.,TRBV14,CASSSQPSSYNSPLHF,TGTGCCAGCAGCTCCCAACCGAGCTCCTATAATTCACCCCTCCACTTT
.,TRBJ1-4,.,TRBV21-1,CASSIVPLATNEKLFF,TGTGCCAGCAGTATTGTCCCACTTGCAACTAATGAAAAACTGTTTTTT